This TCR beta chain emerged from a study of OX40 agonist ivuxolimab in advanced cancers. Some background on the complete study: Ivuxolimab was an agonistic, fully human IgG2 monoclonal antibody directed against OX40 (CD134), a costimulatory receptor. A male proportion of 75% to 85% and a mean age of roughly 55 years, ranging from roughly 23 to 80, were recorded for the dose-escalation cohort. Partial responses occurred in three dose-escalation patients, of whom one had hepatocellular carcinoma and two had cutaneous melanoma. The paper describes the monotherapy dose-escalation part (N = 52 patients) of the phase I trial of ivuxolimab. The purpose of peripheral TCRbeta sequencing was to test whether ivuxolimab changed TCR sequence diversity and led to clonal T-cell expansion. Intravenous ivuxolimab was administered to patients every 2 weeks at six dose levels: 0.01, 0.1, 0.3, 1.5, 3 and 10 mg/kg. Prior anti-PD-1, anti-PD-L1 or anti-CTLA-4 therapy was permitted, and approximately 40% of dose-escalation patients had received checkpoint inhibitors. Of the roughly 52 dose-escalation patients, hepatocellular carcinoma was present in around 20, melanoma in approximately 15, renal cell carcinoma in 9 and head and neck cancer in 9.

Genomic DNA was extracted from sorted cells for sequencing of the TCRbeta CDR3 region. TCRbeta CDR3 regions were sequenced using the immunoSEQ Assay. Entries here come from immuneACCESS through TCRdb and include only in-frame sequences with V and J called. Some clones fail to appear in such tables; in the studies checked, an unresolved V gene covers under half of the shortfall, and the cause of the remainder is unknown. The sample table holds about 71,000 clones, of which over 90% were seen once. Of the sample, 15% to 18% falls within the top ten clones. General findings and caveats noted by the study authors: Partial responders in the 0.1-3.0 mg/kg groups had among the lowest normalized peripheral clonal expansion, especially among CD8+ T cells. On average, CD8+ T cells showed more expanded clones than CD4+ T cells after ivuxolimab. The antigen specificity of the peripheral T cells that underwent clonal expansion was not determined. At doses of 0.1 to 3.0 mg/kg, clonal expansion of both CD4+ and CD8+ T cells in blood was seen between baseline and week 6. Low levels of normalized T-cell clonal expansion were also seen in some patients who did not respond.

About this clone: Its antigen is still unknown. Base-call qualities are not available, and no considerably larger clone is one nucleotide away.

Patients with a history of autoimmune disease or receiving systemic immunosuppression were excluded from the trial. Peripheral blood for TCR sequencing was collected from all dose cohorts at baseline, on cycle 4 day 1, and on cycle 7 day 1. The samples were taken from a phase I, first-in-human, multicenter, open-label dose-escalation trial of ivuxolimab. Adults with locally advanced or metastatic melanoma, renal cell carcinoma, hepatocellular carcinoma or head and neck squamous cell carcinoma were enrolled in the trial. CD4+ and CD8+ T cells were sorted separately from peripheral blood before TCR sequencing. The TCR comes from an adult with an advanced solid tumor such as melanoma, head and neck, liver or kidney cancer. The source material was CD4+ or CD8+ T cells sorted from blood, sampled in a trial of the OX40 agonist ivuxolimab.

The DNA sequence follows: TGTGCCAGCAGTGAAACGTGGTTGGGCTATGGCTACACCTTC. It encodes CASSETWLGYGYTF. The chain joins TRBV6-1 to TRBJ1-2; the D gene is unclear. The CDR3 spans 14 residues, from the cysteine through the phenylalanine. Of the read, only the CDR3 DNA is kept; its 42 bases are in frame from base 1. V loses 2 bases of germline sequence and J loses 4 bases, and the interval between the two ends is 11 bases. Via the germline V gene, CDR1 is MNHNS and CDR2 SASEGT.